This T cell receptor (beta chain) originates from a study of T cells in Graves' hyperthyroidism and ophthalmopathy. Findings of the study overall: From stable hyperthyroidism, ophthalmopathy was separated by a 13 V-J model. Most thyroid clonotypes with frequency above 0.001 were detected in blood.

TCR beta CDR3 regions were amplified from RNA transcripts. First-round RT-PCR with HTBI primers amplified the TCR CDR3 region. TCRdb fed the multiplex PCR reads into MiXCR, producing one record per CDR3 protein. This table holds under 350,000 distinct CDR3 sequences, roughly 20% found once. The CDR3 runs 14 residues. V was cut by 4 bases and J by 1 base, with 10 bases left in between. The germline V gene has CDR1 MNHEY and CDR2 SMNVEV (reference sequence). Among the patients, aged 18 to 65, hyperthyroidism was newly diagnosed and had lasted under 2 months. Lactation, pregnancy, other autoimmune disease or uncontrolled infection led to exclusion of patients. This clonotype was detected many times. Its antigen is currently unknown.

This chain links TRBV27 with TRBJ1-1; D is unclear. Source material: blood. The TCR was taken from a woman between 50 and 59 years old with Graves' hyperthyroidism. CDR3 DNA sequence: TGTGCCAGCAGTTGGGCACAATCGAACACTGAAGCTTTCTTT. It codes for CASSWAQSNTEAFF.